These 5 T cell receptor beta chains came from one sample sequenced in a study of blood T cells in healthy people across ages. For the second PCR, which ran for roughly 6 to 11 cycles, a sample-barcoded 5' primer and a J-beta primer mix were used. TCRdb redid the calling of the 5' RACE reads with MiXCR, one entry per CDR3 protein. In the table there are some 1,500,000 distinct CDR3 sequences, 35% to 45% of which are singletons. What was sequenced was blood. Every receptor here comes from a woman younger than 35 in good health.

The rearrangement joins TRBV7-9 to TRBJ2-3; 7 positions agree with TRBD1. Germline CDR1 is SEHNR and CDR2 is FQNEAQ (reference sequence). This CDR3 is 14 amino acids long. V shed 1 base and J 4 bases; nucleotides not matched to a gene: 2. In DNA form, the CDR3 reads TGTGCCAGCAGCTTAGAGACAGGGTCAGATACGCAGTATTTT. Protein: CASSLETGSDTQYF.

In this sample, this clonotype turned up a few times. V usage is TRBV20-1 and J usage is TRBJ2-5, with TRBD2 identical over 12 bases. CDR3 length: 16 amino acids. With V trimmed by 3 bases and J by 11 bases, 16 bases remained unmatched. Germline CDR1 DFQATT, CDR2 SNEGSKA (reference sequence). The CDR3 DNA is TGCAGTGCTAGGACTAGCGGGGGCCGATCCTACAATGAGCAGTACTTC. Its protein product is CSARTSGGRSYNEQYF.

At least ten counts were recorded for this clonotype. V is TRBV6-2 or TRBV6-3 and J is TRBJ2-1, with D perhaps matching TRBD1 (7 bases). Trimming removed 5 bases at V and 6 bases at J, with 20 bases between. This CDR3 has 16 amino acids. Germline V gene lookup returns CDR1 MNHEY and CDR2 SVGEGT. CDR3 bases: TGTGCCAGCAGTCCGCCGACAGGGAGGTCTGGCAATGAGCAGTTCTTC. This encodes CASSPPTGRSGNEQFF.

The chain recombines TRBV27 with TRBJ2-5; the D is unclear. The J call may be incorrect, as the DNA end agrees better with TRBJ2-7. This CDR3 contains 14 residues. CDR1 MNHEY and CDR2 SMNVEV come from the germline V gene (reference sequence). CDR3 residues: CASGLHRSPYEQYF. DNA of the CDR3: TGTGCCAGCGGCTTGCACAGATCCCCCTACGAGCAGTACTTC.

The gene calls are TRBV2 and TRBJ2-1; 7 positions match TRBD1. Germline lookup yields CDR1 SNHLY and CDR2 FYNNEI. V lost 3 bases, J lost 5 bases, and 7 bases stayed unmatched. The CDR3 runs 15 residues. The CDR3 sequence is CASSDSSQGDNEQFF. In DNA form, the CDR3 reads TGTGCCAGCAGTGATAGTAGCCAGGGGGACAATGAGCAGTTCTTC.